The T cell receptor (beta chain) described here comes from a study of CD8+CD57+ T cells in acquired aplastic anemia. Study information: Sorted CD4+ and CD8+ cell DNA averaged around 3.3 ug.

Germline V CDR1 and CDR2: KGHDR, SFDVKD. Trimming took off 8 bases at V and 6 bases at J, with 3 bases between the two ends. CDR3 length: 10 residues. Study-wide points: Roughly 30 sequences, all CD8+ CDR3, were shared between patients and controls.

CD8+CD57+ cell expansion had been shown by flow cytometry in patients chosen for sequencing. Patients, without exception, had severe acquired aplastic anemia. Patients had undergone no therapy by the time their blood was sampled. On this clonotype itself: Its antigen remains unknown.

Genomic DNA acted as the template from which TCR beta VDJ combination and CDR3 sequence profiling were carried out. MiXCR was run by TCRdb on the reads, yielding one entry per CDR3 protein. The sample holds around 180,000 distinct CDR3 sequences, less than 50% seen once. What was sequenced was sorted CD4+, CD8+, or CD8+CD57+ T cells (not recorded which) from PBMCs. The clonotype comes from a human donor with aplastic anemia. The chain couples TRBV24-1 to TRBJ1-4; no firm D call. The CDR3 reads CATIDEKLFF. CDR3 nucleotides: TGTGCCACCATAGATGAAAAACTGTTTTTT.